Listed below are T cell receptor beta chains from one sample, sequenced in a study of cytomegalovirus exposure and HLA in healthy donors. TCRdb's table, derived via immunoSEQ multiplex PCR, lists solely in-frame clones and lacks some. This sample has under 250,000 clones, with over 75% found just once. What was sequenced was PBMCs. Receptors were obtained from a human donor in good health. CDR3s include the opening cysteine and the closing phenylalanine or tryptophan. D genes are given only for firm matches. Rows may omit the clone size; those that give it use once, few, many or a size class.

TGTGCCAGCAGTTACTCCGTCGGACAGGGGAACACTGAAGCTTTCTTT CASSYSVGQGNTEAFF few TRBJ1-1 TRBV6-5 TRBD1
TGCAGCGTTGAAGCGGTAGGATGGGGAGGAGCTTTCTTT CSVEAVGWGGAFF NA TRBJ1-1 TRBV29-1 NA
TGTGCCAGCAGCGTAGGCCTAGCGAGCACAGATACGCAGTATTTT CASSVGLASTDTQYF NA TRBJ2-3 TRBV9 NA
TGCGCCAGCGGCGTTATTGACAGGGGACTTCAAGAGACCCAGTACTTC CASGVIDRGLQETQYF NA TRBJ2-5 TRBV5-1 TRBD1
TGTGCCAGCAGCCCAATCGGGACTACTCACTACAATGAGCAGTTCTTC CASSPIGTTHYNEQFF NA TRBJ2-1 TRBV7-3 TRBD2
TGTGCCAGCAACACCGGACACCTCAATCAGCCCCAGCATTTT CASNTGHLNQPQHF NA TRBJ1-5 TRBV9 NA
TGTGCCAGCAGCTTAGCAGGGTGGGGCAGGGAGAACACTGAAGCTTTCTTT CASSLAGWGRENTEAFF once TRBJ1-1 TRBV7-3 NA
TGTGCCAGCAGTGAATTTGCTGGAGGCGGGGGGCAGTACTTC CASSEFAGGGGQYF NA TRBJ2-7 TRBV25-1 TRBD2
TGTGCCAGCAGTTATCTCTCCTACAATGAGCAGTTCTTC CASSYLSYNEQFF NA TRBJ2-1 TRBV6-5 NA
TGTGCCAGCAGCGTAGAGGCGGGTTCGAACACCGGGGAGCTGTTTTTT CASSVEAGSNTGELFF NA TRBJ2-2 TRBV9 NA
TGTGCCAGCAGCCAATCCTACGAGCAGTACTTC CASSQSYEQYF NA TRBJ2-7 TRBV13 NA
TGCGCCAGCAGCTTGGGGGACAGGGGCAATGAAGCTTTCTTT CASSLGDRGNEAFF NA TRBJ1-1 TRBV5-1 TRBD1
TGCAGCGCCCATGAGGCGTCACAAGAGACCCAGTACTTC CSAHEASQETQYF NA TRBJ2-5 TRBV29-1 NA
TGTGCCAGCAGCCCGTCCCAGGGGCAATTGGGGGGCTACACCTTC CASSPSQGQLGGYTF NA TRBJ1-2 TRBV7-9 NA
TGTGCCAGCAGACCCGCCGGGACACCAAGCTACGAGCAGTACTTC CASRPAGTPSYEQYF once TRBJ2-7 TRBV28 NA
TGTGCCAGCAGTTACTCGAGTCTACTCGAGGGCTACACCTTC CASSYSSLLEGYTF once TRBJ1-2 TRBV6-6 NA
TGCAGCGTTGGGGAAAGAGGAGGAGAGACCCAGTACTTC CSVGERGGETQYF few TRBJ2-5 TRBV29-1 NA
TGCGCCAGCAGTCCCGGCGGAGCTTCCGGGGAGCTGTTTTTT CASSPGGASGELFF NA TRBJ2-2 TRBV10-1 NA
TGTGCCAGCAGTGCCGACAGTTACTATGGCTACACCTTC CASSADSYYGYTF NA TRBJ1-2 TRBV2 NA
TGTGCCAGCAGCGGCCGGGACAGGGGGGCAGCTGAAGCTTTCTTT CASSGRDRGAAEAFF few TRBJ1-1 TRBV5-4 TRBD1
TGTGCCAGTAGTTGGATGGCGGGAGAGACGGGGGAGCAGTACTTC CASSWMAGETGEQYF NA TRBJ2-7 TRBV19 TRBD2
TGTGCCAGCAGCGTAGCGGGATGGCATGAGCAGTTCTTC CASSVAGWHEQFF NA TRBJ2-1 TRBV9 NA
TGCGCCAGCAGCCAAGATGGACTAGCGGGAGAAGGCGGGCAGTACTTC CASSQDGLAGEGGQYF NA TRBJ2-7 TRBV4-1 TRBD2
TGTGCCAGTAGTAGGACAAGGGATTCCTACGAGCAGTACTTC CASSRTRDSYEQYF NA TRBJ2-7 TRBV19 NA
TGTGCCAGCAGCTCCGGGACAGATAGCAATCAGCCCCAGCATTTT CASSSGTDSNQPQHF NA TRBJ1-5 TRBV5-4 TRBD1
TGTGCCAGCAGCCAGACCGCGACAGGGGGCGGACATGGCTACACCTTC CASSQTATGGGHGYTF NA TRBJ1-2 TRBV4-2 TRBD1
TGTGCCAGCAGCCCCCTTCTAGCGGGAGATATGAACGAGCAGTACTTC CASSPLLAGDMNEQYF few TRBJ2-7 TRBV7-8 TRBD2
TGTGCCAGCTCACCGTTGGTGACTAGCGGGAGGGCAGATACGCAGTATTTT CASSPLVTSGRADTQYF NA TRBJ2-3 TRBV18 TRBD2
TGTGCCAGTGGGGCAGGGGTTAGATACGAGCAGTACTTC CASGAGVRYEQYF NA TRBJ2-7 TRBV27 NA
TGTGCCAGCAGTGGGAGGGTACTCTCTGGAAACACCATATATTTT CASSGRVLSGNTIYF NA TRBJ1-3 TRBV2 NA
TGCGCCAGCAGCTTGCAGGGACAGTCTAGCTCCTACGAGCAGTACTTC CASSLQGQSSSYEQYF NA TRBJ2-7 TRBV10-2 TRBD1
TGTGCCAGCAGCGTAAGGGACAGGGGGAACTATGGCTACACCTTC CASSVRDRGNYGYTF NA TRBJ1-2 TRBV9 TRBD1
TGTGCCAGCAGTGGGTCCGCCGCGGGTCGTAACGAGCAGTACTTC CASSGSAAGRNEQYF NA TRBJ2-7 TRBV6-1 NA
TGTGCCAGCAGGAGCCAAGCCCCGGAGACCCAGTACTTC CASRSQAPETQYF once TRBJ2-5 TRBV6-5 NA
TGTGCCAGCACGGACAGGGGTGGTCAGCCCCAGCATTTT CASTDRGGQPQHF NA TRBJ1-5 TRBV6-5 TRBD1
TGTGCCAGCAGCCCCCTAGCGGGAGGAATCACAGATACGCAGTATTTT CASSPLAGGITDTQYF once TRBJ2-3 TRBV2 TRBD2
TGTGCCAGCAGCCCGAGCGGCGGAGGAAACACCATATATTTT CASSPSGGGNTIYF NA TRBJ1-3 TRBV5-4 NA
TGTGCCAGCAGTGTACAGTCGATTGGAACCATATATTTT CASSVQSIGTIYF NA TRBJ1-3 TRBV25-1 NA
TGTGCCTGGAGGTTGTGGGGCGGGATCCAAGAGACCCAGTACTTC CAWRLWGGIQETQYF NA TRBJ2-5 TRBV30 NA
TGTGCCAGCAGCTTAGCCGGTCAGCCCCAGCATTTT CASSLAGQPQHF NA TRBJ1-5 TRBV11-2 NA
TGCGCCAGCAGCTTCCAGGGAACCACCGGGGAGCTGTTTTTT CASSFQGTTGELFF once TRBJ2-2 TRBV5-1 NA
TGTGCCAGCAGCCTAGGGGACAGCTACGAGCAGTACTTC CASSLGDSYEQYF NA TRBJ2-7 TRBV11-1 TRBD1
TGCAGCGTTGAAGATTACGGGACAGGGGATGAGACCCAGTACTTC CSVEDYGTGDETQYF NA TRBJ2-5 TRBV29-1 TRBD1
TGTGCCAGCAGTCCTGCGGACAGACCCGTACCCCAGCATTTT CASSPADRPVPQHF NA TRBJ1-5 TRBV28 NA
TGTGCCAGTAGTAATGGAGATCAAGAGACCCAGTACTTC CASSNGDQETQYF NA TRBJ2-5 TRBV19 NA
TGTGCCAGCAGCTTCTTGATACGCGACTCCTACGAGCAGTACTTC CASSFLIRDSYEQYF NA TRBJ2-7 TRBV6-6 NA
TGTGCCAGCTCGCGGACTAGCCTCACAGATACGCAGTATTTT CASSRTSLTDTQYF NA TRBJ2-3 TRBV18 TRBD2
TGTGCCTACAACCTAGCGGGAGAAGCGCCCCAGTACTTC CAYNLAGEAPQYF NA TRBJ2-5 TRBV30 TRBD2
TGTGCCAGCAGTTGGGGACAGGAAGAGACCCAGTACTTC CASSWGQEETQYF NA TRBJ2-5 TRBV28 TRBD1
TGTGCCAGTAGAGCAGGGGAAGAGTACTATGGCTACACCTTC CASRAGEEYYGYTF NA TRBJ1-2 TRBV19 NA
TGTGCCAGCAGCTTAAGGCCGGAGATGAACACTGAAGCTTTCTTT CASSLRPEMNTEAFF once TRBJ1-1 TRBV7-3 NA
TGTGCCAGCAGCATACCCGGGAAGGGGGCTTCTGGAAACACCATATATTTT CASSIPGKGASGNTIYF once TRBJ1-3 TRBV7-9 TRBD1
TGTGCCAGCAGCATTCCGGGTTCCTCAATGTTCTTT CASSIPGSSMFF NA TRBJ1-1 TRBV9 NA
TGTGCCATCAGTATCCAGGGGGACGAGGGCTACACCTTC CAISIQGDEGYTF NA TRBJ1-2 TRBV10-3 TRBD1
TGTGCCAGCAGCTGGGACATTGCTCTCTACGAGCAGTACTTC CASSWDIALYEQYF NA TRBJ2-7 TRBV7-2 NA